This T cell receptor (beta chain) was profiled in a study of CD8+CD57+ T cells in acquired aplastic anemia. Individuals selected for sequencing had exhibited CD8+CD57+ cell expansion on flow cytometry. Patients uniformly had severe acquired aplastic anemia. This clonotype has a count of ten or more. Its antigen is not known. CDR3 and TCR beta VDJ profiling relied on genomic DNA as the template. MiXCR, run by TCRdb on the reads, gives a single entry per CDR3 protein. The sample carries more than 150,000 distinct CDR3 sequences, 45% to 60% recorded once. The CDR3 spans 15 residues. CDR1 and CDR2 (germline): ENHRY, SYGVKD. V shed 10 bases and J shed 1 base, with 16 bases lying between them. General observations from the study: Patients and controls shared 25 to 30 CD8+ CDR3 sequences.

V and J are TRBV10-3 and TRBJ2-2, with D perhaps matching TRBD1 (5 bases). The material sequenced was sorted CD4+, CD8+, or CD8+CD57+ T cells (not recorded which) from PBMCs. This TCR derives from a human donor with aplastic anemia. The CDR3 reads CATHSGHMNTGELFF. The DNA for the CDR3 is TGTGCCACCCACTCTGGACATATGAACACCGGGGAGCTGTTTTTT.